Sequencing of this T cell receptor (beta chain) was carried out in a study of blood T cell repertoires in COVID-19. The CDR3 extends over 16 amino acids. Germline V gene lookup returns CDR1 LGHNA and CDR2 YSLEER. The junction had 7 bases not matched to a gene; V was cut back by 3 bases and J by 4 bases. As processed by the authors: The authors estimated nucleated cell counts from reference gene primer amplification. TCRdb keeps only in-frame clones here, not all; method: immunoSEQ multiplex PCR. Clone size and V and J calls were adopted from that table, with D and trimming inferred from the DNA. The table lists 250,000 to 350,000 clones, around 87% of them singletons.

The clonotype was recovered from a woman aged 45-65 years who had recovered from COVID-19. Sequencing was done on a sample of peripheral blood. The rearrangement joins TRBV4-3 to TRBJ2-2; 8 bases line up with TRBD2. The CDR3 DNA reads TGCGCCAGCAGCCAGATAGCGGGATCGGGCACCGGGGAGCTGTTTTTT. As protein: CASSQIAGSGTGELFF.